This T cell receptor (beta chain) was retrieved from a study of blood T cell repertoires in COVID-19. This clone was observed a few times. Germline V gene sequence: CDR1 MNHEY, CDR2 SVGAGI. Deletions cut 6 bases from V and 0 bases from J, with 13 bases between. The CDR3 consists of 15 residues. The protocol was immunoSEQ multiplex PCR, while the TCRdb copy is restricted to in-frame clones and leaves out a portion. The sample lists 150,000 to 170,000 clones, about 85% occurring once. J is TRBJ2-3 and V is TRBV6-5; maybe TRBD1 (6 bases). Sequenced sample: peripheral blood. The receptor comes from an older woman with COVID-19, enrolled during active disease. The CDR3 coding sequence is TGTGCCAGCAGCACAGGGTTAACCAGCACAGATACGCAGTATTTT. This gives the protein CASSTGLTSTDTQYF.